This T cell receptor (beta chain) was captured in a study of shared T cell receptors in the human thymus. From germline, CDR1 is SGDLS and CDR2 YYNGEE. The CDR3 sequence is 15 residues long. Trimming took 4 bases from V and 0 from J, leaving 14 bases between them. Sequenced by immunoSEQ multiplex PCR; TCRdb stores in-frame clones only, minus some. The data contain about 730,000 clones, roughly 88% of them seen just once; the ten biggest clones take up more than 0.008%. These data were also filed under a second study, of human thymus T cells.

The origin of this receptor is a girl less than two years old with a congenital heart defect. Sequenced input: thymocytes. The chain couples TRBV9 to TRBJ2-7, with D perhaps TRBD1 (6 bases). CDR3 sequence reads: CASSPLGDTSYEQYF. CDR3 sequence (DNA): TGTGCCAGCAGCCCCCTTGGGGACACCTCCTACGAGCAGTACTTC. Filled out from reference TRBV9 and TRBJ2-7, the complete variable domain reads DSGVTQTPKHLITATGQRVTLRCSPRSGDLSVYWYQQSLDQGLQFLIQYYNGEERAKGNILERFSAQQFPDLHSELNLSSLELGDSALYFCASSPLGDTSYEQYFGPGTRLTVT.